This T cell receptor beta chain was documented in a study of cytomegalovirus exposure and HLA in healthy donors (dated by TCRdb to the late 2010s). Broadly, across the study: According to an earlier analysis of 587 of the donors, about 180 million T cells yielded over 90 million unique TCR beta sequences and about 280 Gb of sequence data. The study profiled the T cell repertoires of 500 to 800 subjects by immunosequencing and related them to cytomegalovirus serostatus. Among some 410 genotyped donors of the cohort, an average of around 240,000 unique TCR beta nucleotide sequences were sequenced per donor, 15% to 20% of them non-productive. Typing coverage differed by locus: A, B, C, DRB1 and DQB1 were typed in about 629-640 donors, DQA1 in about 510, DPA1 in approximately 610, and DPB1 in roughly 470. All discovery cohort repertoires had been generated on a single sequencing platform. The study aimed to test whether signatures of past pathogen exposure could be identified by cataloging public T cell receptors. In a later analysis, previously published TCR beta repertoires from several hundred donors were re-analyzed and high-resolution HLA genotyping was added so that TCR occurrence patterns could be studied. HLA typing included class I and class II loci at four-digit resolution. To predict cytomegalovirus infection status, the study combined high-throughput TCR immunosequencing, statistical association of individual TCRs with disease status, and machine learning. Because of strong linkage in the cohort, roughly 5 DR-DQ haplotypes were treated as single units for association and clustering. An earlier analysis of 587 of the donors used high-throughput TCR beta sequencing to judge whether each TCR beta V gene segment behaved as functional or pseudogenic. Of the 300 to 500 genotyped donors, 70% to 90% were placed in the genetic ancestry cluster associated with self-reported Caucasian donors. An early release covering around 630 HLA-typed donors comprised 250 to 350 gigabases of sequencing data and approximately 80 million unique TCR sequences. Genome-wide SNP genotypes for about three fifths of the roughly 670 donors were used in a later genetic analysis, which treated that subset as a discovery cohort. In the later analysis, no new phenotypic data were used to find candidate immune exposures; instead, reliance was placed on TCR beta sequences and their occurrence across donors. In addition to the first cohort of approximately 670 subjects, a separate validation cohort of 100 to 150 different subjects was used. Donor age, sex, ethnicity and CMV serostatus were collected together with the repertoire data.

Receptor libraries were prepared by the immunoSEQ multiplex PCR assay. A mixture of 60 forward primers for TCR Vbeta segments and 13 reverse primers for TCR Jbeta segments was used in the multiplex PCR. The CDR3 region of rearranged TCR beta genes was amplified from genomic DNA with a multiplex PCR assay. The Illumina HiSeq System was used to sequence the amplified TCR beta libraries as 87-base-pair reads. Turning to the authors' computational methods: Across the 670 or so repertoires, a later analysis counted some 80 million unique TCR beta chains, around 10 million of which were shared by at least two donors. A nearest-neighbor algorithm error-corrected the raw reads and collapsed the reads into unique sequences, merging closely related sequences to remove PCR and sequencing errors. CDR3 sequences were aligned to IMGT reference sequences to assign V, D and J gene segments. For a sequence to be retained, a match of at least six nucleotides to both a V gene segment and a J gene segment was required. A rearrangement was called productive if the CDR3 had no stop codons and remained in frame with V and J, and every other rearrangement was called non-productive. CDR3 was defined by IMGT convention, running from the second conserved V-encoded cysteine to the conserved J-encoded phenylalanine. Sequences without an unambiguous match to a single V gene segment were excluded from the earlier analysis of 500 to 700 of the donors. An earlier analysis of roughly 590 of the donors called V segments functional above 56.7% productive rearrangements and segregating when the between-donor standard deviation exceeded 5%. A statistical classification framework was built for diagnosing cytomegalovirus status from the catalog of TCR beta chain sequences. In a later analysis, V and J genes were assigned by comparing TCR nucleotide sequences against IMGT/GENE-DB human TR gene sequences. In a later analysis, CDR3 sequences and most-parsimonious VDJ recombination scenarios were assigned using the TCRdist pipeline. In a later analysis, every TCR beta chain was defined by the combination of its CDR3 amino acid sequence and its V-gene family, and reads without a unique V-gene family were dropped. A later analysis removed 550 to 700 highly shared, low-generation-probability nucleotide sequences to deal with suspected cross-contamination and a sequencing artifact. For each public chain, a later analysis derived a clonal expansion index from normalized ranks of inferred template counts within each repertoire. Generation probabilities in a later analysis came from a VDJ recombination model fitted to out-of-frame rearrangements, and those results were checked against IGoR. In a later analysis, hypergeometric tests were used to score TCR-TCR, TCR-HLA and TCR-CMV co-occurrence, with a repertoire-size bias correction applied to TCR pairs. A later analysis estimated false discovery rates by permuting HLA or CMV assignments 20 times. A later analysis grouped co-occurring TCRs with DBSCAN, adding TCRdist sequence similarity when clustering within HLA-allele-positive subsets. Co-occurrence clustering excluded repertoires with fewer than 30,000 or more than 120,000 public chains, plus five with anomalous nucleotide sharing. Held by TCRdb, this immuneACCESS table contains in-frame sequences only and omits some clones. Under half of the omission traces to an unresolved V gene where checked; the cause of the rest is unknown. V, J and clone size derive from that table, while D and trimming were established from the DNA sequence. Recorded for this sample are 120,000 or so clones; roughly four fifths of them occurred a single time. The ten largest account for about 2% of the sample.

What the authors observed across the whole study: Sequencing depth was assumed to be roughly uniform across donors in the presence/absence analyses, though that assumption may not hold. Because HLA typing was missing for some donors at each locus, association tests included only the typed subset. Only TCR beta chains were sequenced in this cohort, and the absence of alpha or paired-chain data limited detectable features. The authors suggested that the approach could potentially be generalized to other disease states and immunological phenotypes. In vitro tests confirmed that three of the cytomegalovirus-associated TCR beta chains recognize cytomegalovirus antigens. A later analysis found that HLA-associated TCR beta chains were more clonally expanded and had lower generation probabilities than equally common non-associated chains. Across donors, most TCR sequences were observed very rarely, whereas some public TCRs were present in many individuals. In a later analysis, TCR association rates were found to vary across HLA loci, with the most associated TCRs seen for DRB1 alleles and the fewest for HLA-C alleles. A further reported finding was that TCR beta sequences accurately predicted the HLA-A and HLA-B alleles for most subjects in the first cohort. Because counts were too low, about 15 rarely observed V segments, including chromosome 9 orphons, were left out of the earlier analysis of about 620 of the donors. In an earlier analysis of 587 of the donors, most TCR beta V segments appeared in productive rearrangements about 87% or about 30% of the time, broadly matching IMGT annotations. The study listed 150 to 200 TCR beta chains as associated with cytomegalovirus. Strong co-occurrence of HLA alleles, especially DR and DQ, made assigning TCR associations to individual alleles difficult. In a later analysis, most CMV-associated TCR beta chains were found to appear HLA-restricted, with HLA associations seemingly driven largely by CMV exposure. For the cohort, immune exposure information was limited to CMV serostatus. Linkage disequilibrium might explain the correlated functional status among segregating V segments, but an unknown experimental factor could not be excluded. Compared with the approximately 720-donor mean, donors in an Asian-associated ancestry cluster had fewer N-insertions in productive TCRs, according to a later genetic analysis. In a later genetic analysis, a missense DCLRE1C variant was associated with V-gene and J-gene trimming of TCR beta chains, and the association was replicated in an independent cohort. Some IMGT-functional V segments, including TRBV6-2 and TRBV6-3, could not be told apart with the 87-base-pair reads, so those segments were excluded. In both the original and validation cohorts, the classifier was reported to diagnose cytomegalovirus status with high specificity and sensitivity. A cluster of highly shared sequence variants was judged likely to represent a technical artifact of the sequencing pipeline. A later analysis associated 17,000 or so TCR beta sequences with specific HLA alleles at a false discovery rate of 0.05. According to a later analysis, parvovirus B19, influenza, CMV and Epstein-Barr virus appeared linked to several top co-occurrence clusters.

Measured from the cysteine to the phenylalanine, the CDR3 is 14 residues long. Only CDR3 DNA is held: 42 bases, read in frame from base 1. V is clipped by 5 bases and J by 6 bases, and the sequence between their germline boundaries is 14 bases long. According to the germline V gene, CDR1 reads SGHVS and CDR2 reads FNYEAQ. A single count supports this clone. It lacks a known antigen. No quality values exist for individual bases; no much larger clone is one base distant. The cohort was made up of 500 to 800 healthy bone marrow donors. Cohort members were all nominally healthy when sampled, although unrecorded immune exposures were likely present. The donor tested CMV seronegative and was one of the 352 seronegative cohort members. A peripheral blood sample was collected from each donor, and TCR beta sequencing was performed on peripheral blood mononuclear cells. Genomic DNA was extracted from the blood cell samples with the Qiagen DNeasy Blood Extraction Kit.

Sequenced input: PBMCs. Recombination joined TRBV7-6 with TRBJ1-5, with no D gene named confidently. The TCR originated in a man younger than 30 in good health and CMV-seronegative. Here the CDR3 is given as CASSPSSEVQPQHF. The DNA sequence is TGTGCCAGCAGCCCCTCTTCTGAGGTTCAGCCCCAGCATTTT.